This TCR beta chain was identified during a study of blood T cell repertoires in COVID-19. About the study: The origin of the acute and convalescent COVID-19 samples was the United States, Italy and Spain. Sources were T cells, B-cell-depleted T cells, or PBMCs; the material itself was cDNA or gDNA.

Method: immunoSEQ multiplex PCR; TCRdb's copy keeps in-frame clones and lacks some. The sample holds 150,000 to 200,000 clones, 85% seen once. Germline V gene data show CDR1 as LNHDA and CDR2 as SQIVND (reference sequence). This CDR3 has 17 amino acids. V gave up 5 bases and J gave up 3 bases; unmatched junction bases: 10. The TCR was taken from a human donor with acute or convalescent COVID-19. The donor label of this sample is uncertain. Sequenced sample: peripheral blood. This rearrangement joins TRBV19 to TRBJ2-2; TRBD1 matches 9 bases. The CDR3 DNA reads TGTGCCAGTAGTTTGGGGACAGGGAGGCGATACACCGGGGAGCTGTTTTTT. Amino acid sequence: CASSLGTGRRYTGELFF.